The entry below describes one T cell receptor beta chain. Its antigen is still unknown. For Graves' hyperthyroidism to be stable, ophthalmopathy could not progress within 18 months. Investigators excluded patients with uncontrolled infection, other autoimmune disease, pregnancy or lactation. The data originate from a study of T cells in Graves' hyperthyroidism and ophthalmopathy. Study observations and caveats: Blood also contained most expanded thyroid clonotypes above 0.001. Ophthalmopathy and stable hyperthyroidism were separated by a 13 V-J model.

TCR beta CDR3 regions were amplified from RNA. The TCR CDR3 first-round RT-PCR relied on the HTBI primer set. MiXCR was run by TCRdb on the multiplex PCR reads, yielding one entry per CDR3 protein. The sample lists 380,000 or so distinct CDR3 sequences, about a fifth seen once, with 3% to 4% in the top ten. The germline V and J ends were trimmed by 3 bases and 4 bases, with 12 bases remaining between them. The CDR3 length is 14 residues. What was sequenced was blood. This clonotype originated in a woman between 18 and 29 years old with Graves' hyperthyroidism. V usage is TRBV12-3 or TRBV12-4 and J usage is TRBJ1-2; the D is unclear. For the CDR3, the DNA is TGTGCCAGCAGTTTTCGGAGAGCTTCCTATGGCTACACCTTC. Its translation is CASSFRRASYGYTF.